This is a list of T cell receptor beta chains from one sample in a study of T cells after yellow fever vaccination. TCRdb independently ran MiXCR on the 5' RACE reads; one entry per CDR3 protein. The repertoire includes hundreds of thousands of distinct CDR3 sequences, roughly 21% of them detected once, and more than 13% sits in the top ten. Sequencing used PBMCs, obtained 15 days after the yellow fever booster vaccination. The receptors were gathered from a man aged 30 to 39 who received the YFV17D yellow fever vaccine. The CDR3 runs from the conserved cysteine through the conserved F or W. A D gene is named only where the DNA matches it firmly. A clone size is listed for some rows: how often the clone was seen (once, few, many), or a class if it is expanded.

j_call v_call d_call cdr3_length clone_size cdr3_aa cdr3_nt
TRBJ2-7 TRBV5-1 TRBD2 16 few CASSSGNSGRSYEQYF TGCGCCAGCAGCTCCGGAAATAGCGGGCGATCCTACGAGCAGTACTTC
TRBJ2-1 TRBV5-5 TRBD2 13 NA CASSFGLANVQFF TGTGCCAGCAGCTTCGGACTAGCCAATGTGCAGTTCTTC
TRBJ2-7 TRBV3-1 NA 14 NA CASSQEAGTYEQYF TGTGCCAGCAGCCAAGAGGCCGGAACCTACGAGCAGTACTTC
TRBJ2-6 TRBV9 NA 18 few CASSGQWDSNRGANVLTF TGTGCCAGCAGCGGTCAATGGGATTCAAATCGAGGGGCCAACGTCCTGACTTTC
TRBJ2-7 TRBV6-5 NA 15 few CASSSNPGGVGEQYF TGTGCCAGCAGTTCCAATCCGGGCGGTGTCGGCGAGCAGTACTTC
TRBJ2-3 TRBV5-1 TRBD2 17 few CASSLPGTSGSTDTQYF TGCGCCAGCAGCCTACCCGGGACTAGCGGGAGCACAGATACGCAGTATTTT
TRBJ2-1 TRBV7-9 TRBD1 15 NA CASSLGDSAGNEQFF TGTGCCAGCAGCTTGGGGGACAGTGCGGGCAATGAGCAGTTCTTC
TRBJ2-7 TRBV4-1 NA 16 NA CASSQDSWSGVYEQYF TGCGCCAGCAGCCAAGACAGTTGGTCAGGGGTGTACGAGCAGTACTTC
TRBJ2-7 TRBV30 TRBD1 14 few CAWSPRDRGGEQYF TGTGCCTGGAGTCCCCGGGACAGGGGTGGCGAGCAGTACTTC
TRBJ2-7 TRBV23-1 NA 15 NA CASSPGTKEPYEQYF TGCGCCAGCAGTCCCGGGACGAAAGAACCCTACGAGCAGTACTTC
TRBJ2-3 TRBV30 NA 13 NA CASAVPSTDTQYF TGTGCGTCAGCCGTCCCTAGCACAGATACGCAGTATTTT
TRBJ2-1 TRBV28 TRBD2 15 many CASSFETSGSNEQFF TGTGCCAGCAGTTTTGAGACTAGCGGGAGCAATGAGCAGTTCTTC
TRBJ2-1 TRBV11-2 NA 12 NA CASSYDIGPGVF TGTGCCAGCAGCTACGACATCGGGCCGGGGGTCTTC
TRBJ2-5 TRBV20-1 TRBD1 14 NA CSATGTGDSETQYF TGCAGTGCTACCGGGACAGGGGATTCGGAGACCCAGTACTTC
TRBJ1-3 TRBV12-3/TRBV12-4 NA 14 NA CATDPAPSGNTIYF TGTGCTACAGACCCAGCACCCTCTGGAAACACCATATATTTT
TRBJ2-1 TRBV7-9 TRBD2 15 few CASSLELAGSGEQFF TGTGCCAGCAGCTTAGAACTAGCGGGAAGCGGTGAGCAGTTCTTC
TRBJ2-6 TRBV12-3/TRBV12-4 NA 18 few CASSLLGTSYSGANVLTF TGTGCCAGCAGTTTACTCGGGACAAGTTATTCTGGGGCCAACGTCCTGACTTTC
TRBJ1-1 TRBV20-1 NA 12 many CSAREGNTEAFF TGCAGTGCTAGAGAAGGGAACACTGAAGCTTTCTTT
TRBJ2-3 TRBV10-3 TRBD1 16 NA CAIGRQGTGGLDTQYF TGTGCCATCGGGCGCCAGGGGACAGGGGGCTTAGATACGCAGTATTTT
TRBJ2-7 TRBV6-5 NA 14 NA CASSYSIQDYEQYF TGTGCCAGCAGTTACTCGATTCAAGACTACGAGCAGTACTTC
TRBJ2-3 TRBV15 TRBD2 15 few CATRLAGAPTDTQYF TGTGCCACCAGACTAGCGGGAGCACCAACAGATACGCAGTATTTT
TRBJ1-1 TRBV12-3/TRBV12-4 NA 13 few CASSRNRNTEAFF TGTGCCAGCAGCCGCAACAGAAACACTGAAGCTTTCTTT
TRBJ2-6 TRBV5-1 TRBD1 14 NA CASSFSTGSNVLTF TGCGCCAGCAGCTTCTCGACAGGGTCGAACGTCCTGACTTTC
TRBJ2-7 TRBV6-5 TRBD2 16 NA CASSYSGLAEGYEQYF TGTGCCAGCAGTTACTCCGGACTAGCGGAGGGCTACGAGCAGTACTTC
TRBJ2-1 TRBV7-3 TRBD2 15 NA CASSSRTSGRSEQFF TGTGCCAGCAGCTCACGGACTAGCGGGAGGAGTGAGCAGTTCTTC
TRBJ1-4 TRBV5-1 NA 16 many CASSLKPGHRNEKLFF TGCGCCAGCAGCCTCAAGCCGGGACACAGGAATGAAAAACTGTTTTTT
TRBJ1-4 TRBV7-2 NA 14 few CASSRDLTNEKLFF TGTGCCAGCAGCCGGGACTTGACTAATGAAAAACTGTTTTTT
TRBJ2-1 TRBV7-9 TRBD2 16 NA CASSTGGVAGGYEQFF TGTGCCAGCAGCACCGGTGGGGTAGCGGGAGGTTATGAGCAGTTCTTC